These T cell receptor beta chains were read from a single sample in a study of cytomegalovirus exposure and HLA in healthy donors. Data came from immunoSEQ multiplex PCR; TCRdb stores just in-frame clones and leaves some out. Here the sample spans approximately 38,000 clones, approximately 82% being singletons. The sequenced material came from PBMCs. The receptors originated from a young woman in good health and CMV-seropositive. Both conserved end residues are part of each CDR3. A D gene is named only where the DNA matches it firmly.

j_call: TRBJ2-5; d_call: TRBD1; v_call: TRBV6-1; cdr3_aa: CAGGQVRETQYF
j_call: TRBJ2-5; d_call: TRBD2; v_call: TRBV5-1; cdr3_aa: CASRRQTSTGGGARETQYF
j_call: TRBJ1-1; d_call: NA; v_call: TRBV9; cdr3_aa: CASSPGEGNTEAFF
j_call: TRBJ2-5; d_call: NA; v_call: TRBV5-8; cdr3_aa: CASSGGRRGAGETQYF
j_call: TRBJ1-2; d_call: NA; v_call: TRBV28; cdr3_aa: CASSLLRGYGYTF
j_call: TRBJ2-3; d_call: TRBD2; v_call: TRBV28; cdr3_aa: CATSPLWRPLAGVADTQYF
j_call: TRBJ2-1; d_call: TRBD2; v_call: TRBV11-2; cdr3_aa: CASSLTSGGARDNEQFF
j_call: TRBJ1-2; d_call: TRBD1; v_call: TRBV28; cdr3_aa: CASSLGSAGGVIYGYTF
j_call: TRBJ2-1; d_call: TRBD2; v_call: TRBV5-1; cdr3_aa: CASSFSGGRHNEQFF
j_call: TRBJ1-5; d_call: NA; v_call: TRBV5-8; cdr3_aa: CASSYQAAQNQPQHF
j_call: TRBJ2-7; d_call: TRBD1; v_call: TRBV27; cdr3_aa: CASSRTGAWYEQYF
j_call: TRBJ2-1; d_call: TRBD2; v_call: TRBV29-1; cdr3_aa: CSVEGSSKRGSSYNEQFF
j_call: TRBJ2-7; d_call: TRBD1; v_call: TRBV18; cdr3_aa: CASSGDRNYEQYF
j_call: TRBJ2-7; d_call: TRBD1; v_call: TRBV4-1; cdr3_aa: CASSQGTGSSYEQYF
j_call: TRBJ1-6; d_call: TRBD1; v_call: TRBV5-8; cdr3_aa: CASRPTRDRPNSPLHF
j_call: TRBJ1-2; d_call: NA; v_call: TRBV27; cdr3_aa: CASSPYPPGWFYGYTF
j_call: TRBJ2-3; d_call: TRBD2; v_call: TRBV19; cdr3_aa: CARKGKLGTRTTDTQYF
j_call: TRBJ1-1; d_call: TRBD1; v_call: TRBV7-3; cdr3_aa: CASSLMSRKDRGRRNTEAFF
j_call: TRBJ2-1; d_call: NA; v_call: TRBV5-1; cdr3_aa: CASSPGYATYNEQFF
j_call: TRBJ2-3; d_call: TRBD2; v_call: TRBV4-3; cdr3_aa: CASSQVLGGAGRDTQYF
j_call: TRBJ2-5; d_call: NA; v_call: TRBV9; cdr3_aa: CASSVGSGLSQETQYF
j_call: TRBJ2-1; d_call: TRBD2; v_call: TRBV7-8; cdr3_aa: CASRSPSGGLNEQFF
j_call: TRBJ2-3; d_call: NA; v_call: TRBV9; cdr3_aa: CASSVERGRSTDTQYF
j_call: TRBJ2-7; d_call: TRBD1; v_call: TRBV5-1; cdr3_aa: CASGTGGRTYEQYF
j_call: TRBJ2-7; d_call: NA; v_call: TRBV19; cdr3_aa: CASSPEGGPGQYF
j_call: TRBJ2-2; d_call: NA; v_call: TRBV6-4; cdr3_aa: CASSDRGTGELFF
j_call: NA; d_call: NA; v_call: TRBV10-3; cdr3_aa: CAISGHNEQYF
j_call: TRBJ1-1; d_call: NA; v_call: TRBV6-6; cdr3_aa: CASSKVARNTEAFF
j_call: TRBJ2-3; d_call: NA; v_call: TRBV7-2; cdr3_aa: CASSLGGGPTDTQYF
j_call: TRBJ1-2; d_call: NA; v_call: TRBV15; cdr3_aa: CATSRVYRRGDYGYTF
j_call: TRBJ2-3; d_call: TRBD2; v_call: TRBV5-3; cdr3_aa: CARSLDLAGWGTDTQYF
j_call: TRBJ2-7; d_call: TRBD1; v_call: TRBV19; cdr3_aa: CASSMWGTGGYEQYF